This TCR beta chain emerged from a study of post-analysis software for immune sequencing data (dated by TCRdb to between 2014 and 2017). Regarding the study in general: Recorded disease courses included relapsing-remitting, secondary progressive and progressive-relapsing multiple sclerosis, with some patients lacking subtype annotation. The multiple sclerosis patient repertoires were compared with some twelve previously published healthy control repertoires from donors aged about 6 to 26 years. A subset of samples was prepared in parallel using single-end sample barcoding, then pooled and co-amplified after Illumina adapter ligation. On the study overall, not on this receptor specifically: The multiple sclerosis patient group was slightly younger than the control group. Direct clustering with F measure revealed strong co-clustering of samples prepared in the same batch, which led to a batch-effect correction. Four to six TRBV segments, including TRBV5-6, TRBV5-1 and TRBV20-1, were significantly more frequent in patients than controls. Normalized Chao1 diversity was significantly lower in multiple sclerosis patients than controls, suggesting substantial peripheral T-cell clonal expansion.

TCR beta repertoires were profiled from peripheral blood of approximately 13 young patients with multiple sclerosis to demonstrate the VDJtools post-analysis software. The multiple sclerosis patients were children and adolescents between about 6 and 15 years of age. As concerns this clonotype: Its antigen specificity is not known. No base quality values were provided; no much bigger clone lies one nucleotide off.

From the cysteine through the phenylalanine, the CDR3 covers 15 amino acids. The entry retains the CDR3 DNA only, 45 bases that are in frame from base 1. Trimming removed 5 bases from V and 5 bases from J, leaving 16 bases between the germline ends. CDR1 and CDR2, looked up from the germline V gene (reference sequence), are SEHNR and FQNEAQ. Library preparation used PCR. The data were produced on an Illumina HiSeq 2500. To reduce PCR and sequencing biases, unique molecular identifiers were incorporated into the TCR beta cDNA libraries. Approximately 500,000 cDNA molecules were obtained per 1 to 10 million input T cells, so each molecule approximated one T cell. The same protocol used for the earlier healthy control dataset was applied to prepare and sequence the patient libraries. Samples belonging to the same batch were prepared together, multiplexed and sequenced on a shared HiSeq lane. For the original study's pipeline: MIGEC handled the raw barcoded reads, throwing out single-read molecular identifier groups before consensus assembly and CDR3 extraction. Clonotype tables were post-analysed with VDJtools, normalizing diversity by down-sampling all datasets to the smallest sample size. Repertoire overlap clustering matched CDR3 amino acid but not nucleotide sequences to correct batch-related cross-sample contamination. TCRdb's own reprocessing of the public reads used fastp at Q25 and MiXCR and kept productive beta chains. Every distinct CDR3 protein forms one entry, paired with its most common genes and DNA. Clone size and V and J calls follow TCRdb, not the original study. The sample table records under 900,000 distinct CDR3 sequences; 53% of these occur just once. The ten most abundant clones make up approximately 4.2% of the sample.

The specimen sequenced was blood. Rearrangement joined TRBV7-9 to TRBJ1-5; TRBD1 is a weak D gene call, 5 bases matching. The origin of this receptor is a girl aged 10 to 17 with multiple sclerosis. The sequenced DNA is TGTGCCAGCAGCACAGAAGGGGTTCTTGATCAGCCCCAGCATTTT. Translation gives CASSTEGVLDQPQHF.